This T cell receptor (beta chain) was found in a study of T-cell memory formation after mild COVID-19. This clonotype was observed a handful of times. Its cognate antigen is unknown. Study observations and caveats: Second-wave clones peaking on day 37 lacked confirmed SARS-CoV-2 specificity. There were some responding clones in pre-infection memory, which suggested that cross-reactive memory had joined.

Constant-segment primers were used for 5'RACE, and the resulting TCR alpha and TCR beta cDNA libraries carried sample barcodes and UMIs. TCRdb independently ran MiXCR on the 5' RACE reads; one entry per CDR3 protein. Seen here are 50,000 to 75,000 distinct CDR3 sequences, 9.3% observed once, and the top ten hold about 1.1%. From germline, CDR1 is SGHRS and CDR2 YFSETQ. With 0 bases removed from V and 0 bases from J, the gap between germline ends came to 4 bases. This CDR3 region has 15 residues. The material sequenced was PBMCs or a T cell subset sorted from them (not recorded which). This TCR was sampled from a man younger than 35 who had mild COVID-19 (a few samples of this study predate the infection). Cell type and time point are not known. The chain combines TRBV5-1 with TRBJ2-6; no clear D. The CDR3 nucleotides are TGCGCCAGCAGCTTGGCTAACTCTGGGGCCAACGTCCTGACTTTC. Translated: CASSLANSGANVLTF.